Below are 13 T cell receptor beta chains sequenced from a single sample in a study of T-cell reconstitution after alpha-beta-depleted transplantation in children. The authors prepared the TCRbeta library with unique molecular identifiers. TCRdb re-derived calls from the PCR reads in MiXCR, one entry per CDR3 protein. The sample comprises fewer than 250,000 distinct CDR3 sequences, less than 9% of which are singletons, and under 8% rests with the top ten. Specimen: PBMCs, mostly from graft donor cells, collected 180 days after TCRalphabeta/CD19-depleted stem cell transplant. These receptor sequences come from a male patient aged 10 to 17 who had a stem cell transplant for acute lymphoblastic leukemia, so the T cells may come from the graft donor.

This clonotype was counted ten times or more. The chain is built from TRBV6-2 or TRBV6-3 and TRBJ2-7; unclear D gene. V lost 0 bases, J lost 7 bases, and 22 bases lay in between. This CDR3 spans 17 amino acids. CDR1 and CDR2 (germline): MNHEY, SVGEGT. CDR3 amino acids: CASSYSASRSGNLEQYF. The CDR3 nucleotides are TGTGCCAGCAGTTACTCGGCTTCTCGCAGTGGCAACTTGGAGCAGTACTTC.

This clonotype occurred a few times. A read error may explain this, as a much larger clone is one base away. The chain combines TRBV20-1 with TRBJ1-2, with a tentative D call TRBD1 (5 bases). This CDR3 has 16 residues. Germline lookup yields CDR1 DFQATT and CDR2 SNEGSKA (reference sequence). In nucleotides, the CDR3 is TGCTGTGCTAGAGGTTTGGGACGGCTTCCTAACTATGGCTACACCTTC. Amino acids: CCARGLGRLPNYGYTF.

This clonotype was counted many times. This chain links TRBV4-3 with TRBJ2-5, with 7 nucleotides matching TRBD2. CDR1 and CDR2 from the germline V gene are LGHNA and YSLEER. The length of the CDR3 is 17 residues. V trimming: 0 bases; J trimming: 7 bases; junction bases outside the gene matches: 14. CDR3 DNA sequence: TGCGCCAGCAGCCAAGAGGCTTTAGCGGGCTCGATCTGGACCCAGTACTTC. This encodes CASSQEALAGSIWTQYF.

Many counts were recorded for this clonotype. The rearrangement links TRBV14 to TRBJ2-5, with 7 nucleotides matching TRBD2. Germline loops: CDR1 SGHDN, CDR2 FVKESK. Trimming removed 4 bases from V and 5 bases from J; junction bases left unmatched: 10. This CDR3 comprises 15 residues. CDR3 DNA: TGTGCCAGCAGCCCCGACGCGGGAGTGGAGGAGACCCAGTACTTC. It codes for CASSPDAGVEETQYF.

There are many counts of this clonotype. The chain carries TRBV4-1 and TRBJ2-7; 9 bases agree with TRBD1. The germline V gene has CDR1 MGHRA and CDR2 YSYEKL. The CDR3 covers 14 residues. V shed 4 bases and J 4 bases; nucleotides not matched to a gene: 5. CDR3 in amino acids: CASSLRQGDYEQYF. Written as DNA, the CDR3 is TGCGCCAGCAGCCTCAGACAGGGGGATTACGAGCAGTACTTC.

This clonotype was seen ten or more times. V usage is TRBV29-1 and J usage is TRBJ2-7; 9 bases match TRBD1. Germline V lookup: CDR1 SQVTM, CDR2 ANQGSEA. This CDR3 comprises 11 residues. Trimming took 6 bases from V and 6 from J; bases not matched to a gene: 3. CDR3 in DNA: TGCAGCGTACAGGGGGCGGCCGAGCAGTACTTC. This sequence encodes CSVQGAAEQYF.

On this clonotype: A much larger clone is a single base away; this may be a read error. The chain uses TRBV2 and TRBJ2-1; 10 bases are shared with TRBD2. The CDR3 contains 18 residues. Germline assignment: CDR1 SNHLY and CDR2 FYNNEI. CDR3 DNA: TGTACCAGCAGTTGCCGGGTTATAACTAGCGGGATTTGCAATGAGCAGTTCTTC. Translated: CTSSCRVITSGICNEQFF.

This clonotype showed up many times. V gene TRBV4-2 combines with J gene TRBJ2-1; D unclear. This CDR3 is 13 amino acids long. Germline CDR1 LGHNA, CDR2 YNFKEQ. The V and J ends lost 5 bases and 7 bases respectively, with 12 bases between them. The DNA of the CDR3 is TGTGCCAGCAGCATAGGCATCGAGAATGAGCAGTTCTTC. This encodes CASSIGIENEQFF.

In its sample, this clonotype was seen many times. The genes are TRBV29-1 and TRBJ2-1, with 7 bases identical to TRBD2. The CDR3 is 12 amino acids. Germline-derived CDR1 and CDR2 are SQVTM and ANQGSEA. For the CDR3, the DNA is TGCGGGGGAGGGAGCTCCTACAATGAGCAGTTCTTC. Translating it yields CGGGSSYNEQFF.

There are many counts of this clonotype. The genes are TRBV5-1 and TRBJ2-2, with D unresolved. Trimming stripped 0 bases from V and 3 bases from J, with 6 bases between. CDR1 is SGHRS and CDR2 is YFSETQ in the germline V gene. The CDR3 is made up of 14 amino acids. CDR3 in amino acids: CASSLGPDTGELFF. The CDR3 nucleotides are TGCGCCAGCAGCTTGGGACCTGACACCGGGGAGCTGTTTTTT.

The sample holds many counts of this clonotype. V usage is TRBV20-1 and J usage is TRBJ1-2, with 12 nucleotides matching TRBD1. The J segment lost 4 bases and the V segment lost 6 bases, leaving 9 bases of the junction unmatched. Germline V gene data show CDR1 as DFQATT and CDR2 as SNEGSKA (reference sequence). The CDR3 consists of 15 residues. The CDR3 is CSAKHPGQGAYGYTF. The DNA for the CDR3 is TGCAGTGCCAAACATCCGGGACAGGGGGCCTATGGCTACACCTTC.

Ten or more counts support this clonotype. CDR3 loop: CASSSRGGYNSPLHF. The DNA of the CDR3 is TGTGCCAGCAGCTCCAGAGGGGGGTATAATTCACCCCTCCACTTT. J is TRBJ1-6 and V is TRBV9; possible D gene TRBD1, 6 bases. V lost 4 bases to trimming and J lost 4 bases, with 12 bases between them. Germline lookup yields CDR1 SGDLS and CDR2 YYNGEE. This CDR3 region has 15 residues.

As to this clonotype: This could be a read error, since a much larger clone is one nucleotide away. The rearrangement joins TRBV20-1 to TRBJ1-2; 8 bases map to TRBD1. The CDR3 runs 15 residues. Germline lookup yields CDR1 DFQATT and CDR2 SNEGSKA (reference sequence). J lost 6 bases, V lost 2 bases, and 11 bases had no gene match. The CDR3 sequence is CSARFTGQAENGYTF. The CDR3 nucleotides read TGCAGTGCTAGATTTACGGGACAGGCTGAAAATGGCTACACCTTC.